This T cell receptor (beta chain) was observed in a study of shared clonotypes between healthy human individuals. Study-wide points: The generation probabilities recorded for non-shared clonotypes fell below those of clonotypes shared by all four donors. Despite large depth, rarefaction showed incomplete sorted-subset sequencing.

The assay used deep level. Clones were read by immunoSEQ multiplex PCR, and TCRdb kept only the in-frame ones, dropping some. In the table there are 450,000 to 700,000 clones, over 95% of which are singletons. With respect to this clone: The antigen remains unidentified.

The V gene's germline CDR1 is SGDLS and CDR2 YYNGEE. J was trimmed by 2 bases and V by 2 bases; bases with no gene match: 16. The CDR3 loop spans 19 amino acids. Selected positively for CCR7 and CD45RO-negative, naive CD8 cells excluded terminally differentiated effector memory CD45RA+ cells. The chain joins TRBV9 to TRBJ2-7; 10 nucleotides line up with TRBD1. The sequence derives from a woman aged 25 to 39 in good health. Sequencing input: naive CD8+ T cells sorted from blood. CDR3 nucleotides: TGTGCCAGCAGCGTGAACCTCAACGATGAAGGACAGGGGGCCTACGAGCAGTACTTC. This sequence encodes CASSVNLNDEGQGAYEQYF.